One sample yielded the 10 T cell receptor beta chains listed below, sequenced in a study of monozygotic twins with inflammatory bowel disease. TCRdb re-called the 5' RACE reads; one entry per CDR3 protein, DNA not given. The sample holds approximately 160,000 distinct CDR3 sequences. The sequencing sample was made of blood. The receptors come from a human donor with ulcerative colitis or Crohn's disease, or a healthy co-twin of an affected twin (not recorded which).

The rearrangement links TRBV7-2 to TRBJ1-1. CDR1 and CDR2 from the germline V gene are SGHTA and FQGNSA. This CDR3 has 16 amino acids. The CDR3: CASSLFNLMGNTEAFF.

The V and J genes are TRBV6-5 and TRBJ1-2; the D call from TCRdb, TRBD1, cannot be confirmed without DNA. The CDR3 has 17 amino acids. Germline CDR1 reads MNHEY; CDR2 reads SVGAGI. CDR3 amino acids: CASSYSVTRGSNYGYTF.

The chain has TRBV5-1 and TRBJ2-7; TCRdb picks TRBD1, but there is no DNA to check that call. The V gene's germline CDR1 is SGHRS and CDR2 YFSETQ. The CDR3 consists of 16 residues. CDR3 sequence: CASSFDGWTGGSEQYF. Variable domain in full (rest from reference TRBV5-1 and TRBJ2-7): KAGVTQTPRYLIKTRGQQVTLSCSPISGHRSVSWYQQTPGQGLQFLFEYFSETQRNKGNFPGRFSGRQFSNSRSEMNVSTLELGDSALYLCASSFDGWTGGSEQYFGPGTRLTVT.

The V gene is TRBV18, the J gene TRBJ1-1; lacking DNA, the TRBD1 call made by TCRdb goes unchecked. The CDR3 loop spans 16 amino acids. Germline V gene sequence: CDR1 KGHSH, CDR2 LQKENI. CDR3 sequence reads: CASSPVGQGMNTEAFF.

This rearrangement joins TRBV19 to TRBJ2-5; TCRdb's D gene call, TRBD2, goes unchecked for lack of DNA. Germline values: CDR1 LNHDA, CDR2 SQIVND (reference sequence). This CDR3 region has 18 residues. The CDR3 loop reads CASSTRGLAGPPMETQYF.

The rearrangement joins TRBV20-1 to TRBJ1-5; lacking DNA, the TRBD1 call made by TCRdb goes unchecked. The CDR3 loop spans 13 amino acids. Germline CDR1 DFQATT, CDR2 SNEGSKA (reference sequence). The CDR3 region is CSAAGFGDQPQHF.

The chain has TRBV10-3 and TRBJ1-5; without DNA, the TCRdb call of TRBD1 cannot be checked. Germline CDR1 is ENHRY and CDR2 is SYGVKD. The length of the CDR3 is 16 residues. CDR3 sequence: CAISESADRAHQPQHF.

This sequence joins TRBV28 and TRBJ2-1; TCRdb picks TRBD1, but there is no DNA to check that call. CDR1 MDHEN and CDR2 SYDVKM come from the germline V gene. The CDR3 loop spans 13 amino acids. The CDR3 region is CASTPPTANEQFF.

The rearrangement uses TRBV7-9 and TRBJ2-1; TCRdb's D call of TRBD2 is untestable without DNA. Per the germline V gene, CDR1 is SEHNR and CDR2 is FQNEAQ (reference sequence). The CDR3 sequence is 15 residues long. CDR3 residues: CASTDLAGDWDEQFF.

V and J are TRBV4-1 and TRBJ2-3; there is no DNA to check the TCRdb D call of TRBD1. Germline V gene sequence: CDR1 MGHRA, CDR2 YSYEKL. The CDR3 contains 17 residues. The CDR3 is CASSQAPGPPSTDTQYF.